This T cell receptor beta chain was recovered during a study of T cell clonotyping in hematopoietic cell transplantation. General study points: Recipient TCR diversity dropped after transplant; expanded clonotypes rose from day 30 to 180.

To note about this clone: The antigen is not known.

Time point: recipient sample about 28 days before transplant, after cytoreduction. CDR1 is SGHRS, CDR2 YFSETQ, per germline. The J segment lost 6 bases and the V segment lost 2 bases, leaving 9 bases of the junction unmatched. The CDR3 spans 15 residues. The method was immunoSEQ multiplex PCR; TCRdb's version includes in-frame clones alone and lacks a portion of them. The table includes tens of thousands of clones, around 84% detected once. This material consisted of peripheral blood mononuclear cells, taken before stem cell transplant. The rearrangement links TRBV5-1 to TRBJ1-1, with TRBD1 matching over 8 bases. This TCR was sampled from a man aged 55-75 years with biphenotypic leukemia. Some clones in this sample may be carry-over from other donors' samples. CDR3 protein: CASSFSPGGFPEAFF. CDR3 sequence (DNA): TGCGCCAGCAGCTTTTCTCCAGGGGGCTTCCCTGAAGCTTTCTTT.